This TCR beta chain was profiled in a study of blood T cells in healthy people across ages. CDR1 is MNHEY and CDR2 is SMNVEV in the germline V gene (reference sequence). The CDR3 has 13 amino acids. The authors ran a second PCR of roughly 6 to 11 cycles using a sample-barcoded 5' primer and a J-beta primer mix. TCRdb analysed the 5' RACE reads with MiXCR anew, one entry per CDR3 protein. In the table there are hundreds of thousands of distinct CDR3 sequences, about three fifths of which are singletons. The study recruited healthy Caucasian donors from Russia who were aged roughly 6 to 100. The sequence derives from a man aged 25 to 40 in good health. The rearrangement uses TRBV27 and TRBJ2-5, with 8 bases that match TRBD1. The tail of the sequence fits TRBJ2-7 better, so the J call may be wrong. The specimen sequenced was blood. The CDR3 sequence: CASSFPGGNEQYF. For the CDR3, the DNA is TGTGCCAGCAGTTTTCCAGGGGGCAACGAGCAGTACTTC.